This T cell receptor beta chain was captured by sequencing in a study of T cells in Graves' hyperthyroidism and ophthalmopathy. The germline V and J ends were trimmed by 6 bases and 5 bases, with 13 bases remaining between them. Germline values: CDR1 MNHEY, CDR2 SVGAGI. The length of the CDR3 is 13 residues. RNA transcripts provided the source from which TCR beta CDR3 regions were amplified. TCR CDR3 regions were first amplified by RT-PCR with HTBI primers. MiXCR, run by TCRdb on the multiplex PCR reads, gives a single entry per CDR3 protein. The table shows around 300,000 distinct CDR3 sequences, with approximately 15% occurring only once. Many counts were recorded for this clonotype.

The receptor was isolated from a woman in her twenties or thirties with Graves' hyperthyroidism. Specimen: blood. The V call is TRBV6-5, the J call TRBJ1-1; TRBD1 is a possible D gene (5 bases). The CDR3 spells CASRPGRGTEAFF. The CDR3 DNA follows: TGTGCCAGCAGACCAGGGAGGGGAACTGAAGCTTTCTTT.